This passage covers 16 T cell receptor beta chains from one sample sequenced in a study of neurological immune-mediated disorders. TCRdb reanalysed the 5' RACE reads using MiXCR and keeps one entry per CDR3 protein. Seen here are under 60,000 distinct CDR3 sequences, roughly 26% observed once, and the top ten hold roughly 25%. Sample: PBMCs. These receptors all stem from a woman between 70 and 85 years old in good health.

J is TRBJ2-2 and V is TRBV3-1; 9 bases align to TRBD2. V lost 4 bases and J lost 9; bases outside the gene matches: 9. This CDR3 spans 15 amino acids. In germline, CDR1 is LGHDT, CDR2 YNNKEL (reference sequence). The chain's CDR3 is CASSPLRGGTWELFF. The CDR3 DNA is TGTGCCAGCAGCCCTCTGCGGGGGGGGACCTGGGAGCTGTTTTTT.

This clonotype was seen at least ten times. This chain joins TRBV4-2 and TRBJ2-6; D is unresolved. CDR1 LGHNA and CDR2 YNFKEQ come from the germline V gene. Trimming cost V 1 base and J 0 bases, with 13 bases left between them. This CDR3 has 18 amino acids. CDR3 sequence (DNA): TGTGCCAGCAGCCAAGCGGCGGCCTCGAGCTCTGGGGCCAACGTCCTGACTTTC. Translating it yields CASSQAAASSSGANVLTF.

The J gene is TRBJ1-1, the V gene TRBV27; the D is unclear. Trimming left V 4 bases short and J 4 bases short, with 10 bases between. CDR1 is MNHEY and CDR2 is SMNVEV in the germline V gene (reference sequence). CDR3 length: 13 residues. The CDR3 nucleotides read TGTGCCAGCAGTTATAGGGTGGGCACTGAAGCTTTCTTT. This encodes CASSYRVGTEAFF.

In this sample, this clonotype turned up many times. The V and J genes are TRBV5-1 and TRBJ2-5; unclear D gene. V was pared by 4 bases and J by 4 bases, with 14 bases between. Germline V gene sequence: CDR1 SGHRS, CDR2 YFSETQ. This CDR3 is built from 14 residues. In nucleotides, the CDR3 is TGCGCCAGCAGCGCGCCCCAGCCCGGAGAGACCCAGTACTTC. This sequence encodes CASSAPQPGETQYF.

This clonotype occurred many times. CDR3 bases: TGTGCCAGCAGCCTGCCGGGGGGGAATGAGCAGTTCTTC. Its protein product is CASSLPGGNEQFF. The rearrangement joins TRBV7-3 to TRBJ2-1; 8 bases line up with TRBD2. The germline gives CDR1 SGHTA, CDR2 FQGTGA. After removal of 5 bases from V and 7 bases from J, the junction contained 4 bases not matched to a gene. This CDR3 contains 13 residues.

This sequence joins TRBV20-1 and TRBJ1-2; D is perhaps TRBD1 (6 bases). This CDR3 has 15 amino acids. Germline CDR1 reads DFQATT; CDR2 reads SNEGSKA (reference sequence). The V and J ends lost 4 bases and 0 bases respectively, with 15 bases between them. The CDR3 sequence: CSAIHTGPANYGYTF. The CDR3 region has the DNA TGCAGTGCTATTCATACAGGGCCCGCTAACTATGGCTACACCTTC.

The J gene is TRBJ2-3, the V gene TRBV4-2; 12 positions agree with TRBD2. Germline lookup yields CDR1 LGHNA and CDR2 YNFKEQ. The trim removed 4 bases at V and 3 bases at J, leaving 11 bases unmatched. The CDR3 is 18 residues long. CDR3: CASSPIGASGGATDTQYF. CDR3 coding DNA: TGTGCCAGCAGCCCCATTGGGGCTAGCGGGGGGGCTACAGATACGCAGTATTTT.

The chain couples TRBV7-2 to TRBJ2-7; D gene uncertain. Trimming left V 2 bases short and J 5 bases short, with 13 bases between. Germline V gene lookup returns CDR1 SGHTA and CDR2 FQGNSA. The CDR3 contains 14 residues. CDR3 sequence reads: CASSLRAVINEQYF. CDR3 nucleotide sequence: TGTGCCAGCAGCTTAAGGGCCGTCATTAACGAGCAGTACTTC.

This chain connects TRBV7-2 to TRBJ2-1; D is unresolved. CDR1 is SGHTA, CDR2 FQGNSA, per germline. The CDR3 runs to 13 residues. V dropped 1 base and J dropped 8 bases, with 9 bases sitting between them. CDR3 sequence reads: CASSLDPQDEQFF. The CDR3 coding sequence is TGTGCCAGCAGCTTAGACCCCCAGGATGAGCAGTTCTTC. Together with reference TRBV7-2 and TRBJ2-1, the CDR3 gives the full variable domain: GAGVSQSPSNKVTEKGKDVELRCDPISGHTALYWYRQSLGQGLEFLIYFQGNSAPDKSGLPSDRFSAERTGGSVSTLTIQRTQQEDSAVYLCASSLDPQDEQFFGPGTRLTVL.

V gene TRBV4-3 combines with J gene TRBJ2-7; D possibly corresponds to TRBD2 (5 bases). CDR3 length: 15 residues. The germline V and J ends were trimmed by 0 bases and 5 bases, with 14 bases remaining between them. In germline, CDR1 is LGHNA, CDR2 YSLEER. The CDR3 reads CASSQDLRGQDEQYF. In DNA form, the CDR3 reads TGCGCCAGCAGCCAAGATCTCCGGGGTCAGGACGAGCAGTACTTC.

Ten or more counts support this clonotype. The rearrangement joins TRBV7-9 to TRBJ2-5; 9 positions agree with TRBD2. V dropped 5 bases and J dropped 5; count of bases not matched to a gene: 15. This CDR3 has 17 amino acids. Germline CDR1 SEHNR, CDR2 FQNEAQ (reference sequence). For the CDR3, the DNA is TGTGCCAGCAGCAACCAGCGGGAGGCCACCCTTGTGGAGACCCAGTACTTC. This encodes CASSNQREATLVETQYF.

The table lists this clonotype with many counts. The chain links TRBV5-1 to TRBJ2-3; TRBD1 matches at 8 bases. After removal of 2 bases from V and 0 bases from J, the junction contained 2 bases not matched to a gene. The CDR3 totals 15 residues. Per the germline V gene, CDR1 is SGHRS and CDR2 is YFSETQ. The CDR3 loop reads CASSFWTGSTDTQYF. CDR3 sequence (DNA): TGCGCCAGCAGCTTCTGGACAGGGAGCACAGATACGCAGTATTTT. The whole variable domain, remainder taken from reference TRBV5-1 and TRBJ2-3, is KAGVTQTPRYLIKTRGQQVTLSCSPISGHRSVSWYQQTPGQGLQFLFEYFSETQRNKGNFPGRFSGRQFSNSRSEMNVSTLELGDSALYLCASSFWTGSTDTQYFGPGTRLTVL.

This clonotype was seen more than once but under ten times. Written as DNA, the CDR3 is TGTGCCAGCAGCCCCCCCTTGGCGCCTGAAGCTTTCTTT. Translation: CASSPPLAPEAFF. The rearrangement joins TRBV7-9 to TRBJ1-1, with D unclear. CDR3 length equals 13 residues. V lost 5 bases, J lost 6 bases, and 13 bases lay in between. Germline V gene lookup returns CDR1 SEHNR and CDR2 FQNEAQ (reference sequence).

V and J are TRBV27 and TRBJ2-1; TRBD1 matches at 11 bases. Germline-derived CDR1 and CDR2 are MNHEY and SMNVEV (reference sequence). Germline trimming cut 8 bases from V and 9 bases from J; bases unmatched to any gene: 6. The CDR3 is 13 amino acids. The CDR3 sequence: CASGRDRGIEQFF. Written as DNA, the CDR3 is TGTGCCAGCGGCCGGGACAGGGGGATTGAGCAGTTCTTC.

This clonotype was picked up one time. V and J are TRBV10-3 and TRBJ1-1; unclear D gene. CDR3 length equals 13 residues. V was cut by 7 bases and J by 2 bases, with 11 bases left in between. The germline CDR1 and CDR2 sequences are ENHRY and SYGVKD. CDR3 coding DNA: TGTGCCATCAATACGGCAGGCAACACTGAAGCTTTCTTT. Amino acids: CAINTAGNTEAFF.

The V gene is TRBV15, the J gene TRBJ2-2, with D possibly TRBD2 on 6 matching bases. V lost 5 bases to trimming and J lost 6 bases, with 10 bases between them. This CDR3 is built from 13 residues. CDR1 is LNHNV, CDR2 YYDKDF, per germline (reference sequence). In DNA form, the CDR3 reads TGTGCCACCAGCGATGGGGGGTCCGGGGAGCTGTTTTTT. It codes for CATSDGGSGELFF.